Below are 32 T cell receptor beta chains sequenced from a single sample in a study of T cell responses to AZD1222 COVID-19 vaccine. Produced via immunoSEQ multiplex PCR; TCRdb's table is partial and in-frame only. This table holds approximately 110,000 clones, around nine tenths found once. Sequences were derived from peripheral blood, sampled on day 0 of AZD1222 vaccination. These receptors all come from an adult in good health.

The chain joins TRBV10-3 to TRBJ2-5, with TRBD2 matching 14 bases. Unmatched junction bases numbered 5, after V lost 0 bases and J lost 5 bases. The CDR3 sequence is 17 residues long. The germline V gene has CDR1 ENHRY and CDR2 SYGVKD. CDR3 in amino acids: CAISESGLAGVGETQYF. The CDR3 DNA sequence: TGTGCCATCAGTGAGTCGGGACTAGCGGGAGTTGGGGAGACCCAGTACTTC.

The chain uses TRBV14 and TRBJ2-1; 9 bases line up with TRBD2. V shed 7 bases, J shed 7 bases, and the junction held 8 bases outside the gene matches. Germline loops: CDR1 SGHDN, CDR2 FVKESK. The CDR3 runs 14 residues. The CDR3 DNA reads as TGTGCCAGCACCCCGGGACTAGCTCGGAATGAGCAGTTCTTC. Protein sequence: CASTPGLARNEQFF. The entire variable domain, with the rest obtained from reference TRBV14 and TRBJ2-1, is as follows: EAGVTQFPSHSVIEKGQTVTLRCDPISGHDNLYWYRRVMGKEIKFLLHFVKESKQDESGMPNNRFLAERTGGTYSTLKVQPAELEDSGVYFCASTPGLARNEQFFGPGTRLTVL.

V is TRBV6-6 and J is TRBJ2-7; 9 bases are a match to TRBD1. The junction had 8 bases not matched to a gene; V was cut back by 8 bases and J by 6 bases. CDR3 length: 13 residues. The germline V gene encodes CDR1 MNHNY and CDR2 SVGAGI (reference sequence). This chain's CDR3 is CASGETGGSEQYF. CDR3 DNA: TGTGCCAGCGGCGAGACAGGGGGATCCGAGCAGTACTTC.

CDR3 sequence (DNA): TGTGCTAGTGGTTTGATGACAGGGGCCCATTGGCAGCCCCAGCATTTT. It is translated as CASGLMTGAHWQPQHF. V and J are TRBV12-5 and TRBJ1-5; the match to TRBD1 covers 8 bases. The trim removed 2 bases at V and 7 bases at J, leaving 10 bases unmatched. CDR3 length: 16 residues. Germline CDR1 reads LGHNT; CDR2 reads FRNRAP.

The DNA of the CDR3 is TGCAGTGCTAGTCTTATCGGACGGCAGAACTATGGCTACACCTTC. As protein: CSASLIGRQNYGYTF. The V and J genes are TRBV20-1 and TRBJ1-2; no firm D call. The CDR3 has 15 residues. Trimming took 3 bases from V and 2 from J, leaving 16 bases between them. CDR1 and CDR2 from the germline V gene are DFQATT and SNEGSKA (reference sequence).

This clone was observed once. The genes are TRBV19 and TRBJ1-2; tentatively, D is TRBD1 (5 bases). Germline V gene lookup returns CDR1 LNHDA and CDR2 SQIVND (reference sequence). The CDR3 covers 15 residues. Trimming left V 4 bases short and J 5 bases short, with 17 bases between. The CDR3 DNA follows: TGTGCCAGTAGTACCCGGGACGGGACTTCATATGGCTACACCTTC. Translation gives CASSTRDGTSYGYTF.

The table lists this clone with a count of one. The chain employs TRBV5-4 and TRBJ1-2, with D perhaps matching TRBD1 (5 bases). CDR1 and CDR2 (germline): SGHNT, YYREEE (reference sequence). V lost 0 bases to trimming and J lost 5 bases, with 14 bases between them. This CDR3 is built from 15 residues. The CDR3 reads CASSLAGVNFYGYTF. Here the CDR3 DNA reads TGTGCCAGCAGCTTGGCGGGGGTTAACTTTTATGGCTACACCTTC.

This chain uses TRBV2 with TRBJ2-5, with TRBD2 as a possible D gene (6 bases). Germline CDR1 reads SNHLY; CDR2 reads FYNNEI. The V end lost 6 bases, the J end lost 2 bases, and 10 bases lay between the germline ends. This CDR3 region has 13 residues. In nucleotides, the CDR3 is TGTGCCAGCAGCCGACTAGGTCAAGAGACCCAGTACTTC. Translation gives CASSRLGQETQYF.

The J gene is TRBJ1-4, the V gene TRBV29-1, with TRBD1 matching over 9 bases. Trimming removed 6 bases from V and 8 bases from J; junction bases left unmatched: 4. There are 12 residues in the CDR3. The germline V gene has CDR1 SQVTM and CDR2 ANQGSEA. The CDR3 nucleotides are TGCAGCGTAGGGACAGGGAGCGAAAAACTGTTTTTT. It yields the protein CSVGTGSEKLFF.

The chain couples TRBV18 to TRBJ2-1; possibly TRBD2 for D (5 bases). The germline gives CDR1 KGHSH, CDR2 LQKENI. Trimming cost V 4 bases and J 0 bases, with 10 bases left between them. The CDR3 length is 15 residues. CDR3 residues: CASSREGGSYNEQFF. CDR3 DNA sequence: TGTGCCAGCTCACGCGAGGGCGGCTCCTACAATGAGCAGTTCTTC.

The rearrangement uses TRBV9 and TRBJ1-2, with 11 bases fitting TRBD1. V shed 5 bases, J shed 7 bases, and the junction held 13 bases outside the gene matches. The CDR3 has 16 residues. The germline CDR1 and CDR2 sequences are SGDLS and YYNGEE. The CDR3 spells CASRNSGTGGFGGYTF. CDR3 sequence (DNA): TGTGCCAGCAGGAACTCCGGGACAGGGGGGTTTGGTGGCTACACCTTC.

The chain recombines TRBV3-1 (or the pseudogene TRBV3-2) with TRBJ2-7; TRBD2 matches 12 bases. The CDR3 runs to 16 residues. J lost 5 bases, V lost 4 bases, and 9 bases had no gene match. Germline V CDR1 and CDR2: LGHDT, YNNKEL (reference sequence). CDR3 sequence reads: CASSPYSSGRAHEQYF. CDR3 coding DNA: TGTGCCAGCAGCCCCTACTCTAGCGGGAGGGCCCACGAGCAGTACTTC.

The chain is built from TRBV5-8 and TRBJ1-1; D is perhaps TRBD1 (6 bases). V lost 7 bases, J lost 5 bases, and 18 bases lay in between. The CDR3 is made up of 14 amino acids. Per the germline V gene, CDR1 is SGHTS and CDR2 is YDEGEE. The CDR3 loop reads CASGIRGGLTEAFF. CDR3 DNA sequence: TGTGCCAGCGGGATAAGGGGGGGCTTGACTGAAGCTTTCTTT.

This clone was seen a handful of times. The chain uses TRBV5-5 and TRBJ1-2; unclear D gene. V lost 0 bases to trimming and J lost 8 bases, with 14 bases between them. The CDR3 is 14 residues long. CDR1 is SGHKS, CDR2 YYEKEE, per germline (reference sequence). The CDR3, as DNA: TGTGCCAGCAGCTTGGCCGAGGTGCCGCGCGGCTACACCTTC. Translating it yields CASSLAEVPRGYTF.

The V and J genes are TRBV14 and TRBJ1-1; D remains ambiguous. CDR1 SGHDN and CDR2 FVKESK come from the germline V gene. This CDR3 comprises 11 residues. V lost 6 bases to trimming and J lost 11 bases, with 13 bases between them. DNA for the CDR3: TGTGCCAGCAGTCTTAGCGGGGTTGCTTTCTTT. Amino acid sequence: CASSLSGVAFF.

The V gene is TRBV12-3 or TRBV12-4, the J gene TRBJ1-3, with D uncertain. Trimming took off 2 bases at V and 4 bases at J, with 6 bases between the two ends. The CDR3 has 13 residues. DNA for the CDR3: TGTGCCAGCAGTTTAAACCCGGGAAACACCATATATTTT. Residues: CASSLNPGNTIYF.

At least ten counts were recorded for this clone. CDR3 loop: CASSTRDLTQETQYF. CDR3 DNA: TGTGCCAGCAGTACCCGGGACTTAACCCAAGAGACCCAGTACTTC. V is TRBV28 and J is TRBJ2-5; D possibly corresponds to TRBD2 (6 bases). This CDR3 is built from 15 residues. V was shortened by 5 bases and J by 1 base, with 14 bases between the two germline ends. Germline V gene lookup returns CDR1 MDHEN and CDR2 SYDVKM.

In this sample, this clone turned up once. The chain recombines TRBV29-1 with TRBJ2-2; weak D call: TRBD1 (6 bases). The CDR3 spans 13 residues. Per the germline V gene, CDR1 is SQVTM and CDR2 is ANQGSEA. V lost 0 bases, J lost 5 bases, and 7 bases lay in between. The CDR3 sequence is CSVEDRGTGELFF. Written as DNA, the CDR3 is TGCAGCGTTGAAGATAGGGGGACCGGGGAGCTGTTTTTT.

The chain carries TRBV28 and TRBJ1-2; D unclear. Between the trimmed V and J ends, which lost 0 bases and 7 bases, there was a span of 12 bases. The CDR3 spans 14 residues. Germline lookup yields CDR1 MDHEN and CDR2 SYDVKM. The CDR3 bases are TGTGCCAGCAGTTTATGGGGCGAAGCCCCTGGCTACACCTTC. Amino acids: CASSLWGEAPGYTF.

This rearrangement joins TRBV21-1 to TRBJ1-3; TRBD1 was called by the table and not checked on the DNA. TRBV21-1 is designated a pseudogene. The CDR3 covers 16 residues. CDR3 DNA sequence: TGTGCCAGCAGCAAACGACAGACCCTATCCCTAAACACCATATATTTT. Translating gives CASSKRQTLSLNTIYF.

J is TRBJ1-6 and V is TRBV5-1, with a tentative D call TRBD1 (5 bases). The CDR3 has 13 amino acids. Trimming cost V 6 bases and J 7 bases, with 11 bases left between them. Germline V gene data show CDR1 as SGHRS and CDR2 as YFSETQ. CDR3 nucleotides: TGCGCCAGCACCCGGGACGGAAATTCACCCCTCCACTTT. Its protein product is CASTRDGNSPLHF.

This rearrangement joins TRBV27 to TRBJ2-7, with 16 bases lining up with TRBD2. The V and J ends lost 7 bases and 8 bases, in that order; junction bases with no gene match: 8. Germline loops: CDR1 MNHEY, CDR2 SMNVEV (reference sequence). This CDR3 spans 15 amino acids. In DNA, the CDR3 is TGTGCCAGCACCCCTGGGACTAGCGGGAGGGAACAGCAGTACTTC. Translated: CASTPGTSGREQQYF.

The rearrangement uses TRBV29-1 and TRBJ1-6; 8 nucleotides agree with TRBD1. The CDR3 totals 14 residues. The germline V gene encodes CDR1 SQVTM and CDR2 ANQGSEA. V was clipped by 6 bases and J by 6 bases; unmatched bases: 7. In DNA, the CDR3 is TGCAGCGTCGCGGGACAGGACCCTAATTCACCCCTCCACTTT. This codes for CSVAGQDPNSPLHF.

In DNA, the CDR3 is TGTGCCAGCAGCCAGGTAACTAGGACAGGGAGGAACGAGCAGTACTTC. Its protein is CASSQVTRTGRNEQYF. The rearrangement links TRBV4-2 to TRBJ2-7, with 8 bases that match TRBD1. V was pared by 3 bases and J by 5 bases, with 12 bases of the junction left unmatched. Germline V gene sequence: CDR1 LGHNA, CDR2 YNFKEQ. The length of the CDR3 is 16 residues.

This clone was seen a handful of times. This chain joins TRBV9 and TRBJ1-1; D may be TRBD1 (6 bases). Germline loops: CDR1 SGDLS, CDR2 YYNGEE. Trimming shortened V by 4 bases and J by 6 bases, and 19 bases separated the two germline ends. This CDR3 spans 15 amino acids. CDR3 nucleotides: TGTGCCAGCAGCCCCGGAAGGGTTACAGGGTCTGAAGCTTTCTTT. Protein: CASSPGRVTGSEAFF.

The sample holds one count of this clone. The J gene is TRBJ1-1, the V gene TRBV6-5; D is unresolved. CDR3 length: 12 amino acids. V was cut by 7 bases and J by 7 bases, with 13 bases left in between. Germline V lookup: CDR1 MNHEY, CDR2 SVGAGI. CDR3 in DNA: TGTGCCAGCAAATTTATCGGGGTTGAAGCTTTCTTT. It yields the protein CASKFIGVEAFF.

The J gene is TRBJ2-3, the V gene TRBV6-6; TRBD1 matches at 7 bases. There are 18 residues in the CDR3. The germline CDR1 and CDR2 sequences are MNHNY and SVGAGI (reference sequence). V was pared by 5 bases and J by 1 base, with 15 bases of the junction left unmatched. The CDR3 is CASSHLGQYGSGTDTQYF. CDR3 nucleotides: TGTGCCAGCAGTCACCTGGGACAGTACGGTTCAGGCACAGATACGCAGTATTTT.

This chain joins TRBV15 and TRBJ2-3; 10 nucleotides align to TRBD1. The CDR3 has 15 residues. Germline V CDR1 and CDR2: LNHNV, YYDKDF (reference sequence). Losses at the gene ends were 5 bases for V and 6 bases for J; bases not matched to a gene: 8. CDR3 DNA sequence: TGTGCCACCAGCCCCCGGGACAGGGGCGAGGATACGCAGTATTTT. Amino acids: CATSPRDRGEDTQYF.

This clone was observed a few times. The rearrangement uses TRBV11-2 and TRBJ2-7; 11 bases are shared with TRBD2. Trimming cost V 5 bases and J 6 bases; bases outside gene matches: 6. In germline, CDR1 is SGHAT, CDR2 FQNNGV. The CDR3 runs 14 residues. The CDR3 bases are TGTGCCAGCAGCCCGGCACTAGCGGGAGCCGAGCAGTACTTC. Translated, it gives CASSPALAGAEQYF.

The chain links TRBV10-3 to TRBJ2-7, with 14 bases fitting TRBD2. The V gene's germline CDR1 is ENHRY and CDR2 SYGVKD. V was clipped by 4 bases and J by 7 bases; unmatched bases: 9. The CDR3 spans 16 residues. CDR3 residues: CAISGGLAGVGREQYF. In nucleotides, the CDR3 is TGTGCCATCAGTGGGGGACTAGCGGGGGTGGGGAGAGAGCAGTACTTC.

V gene TRBV6-5 combines with J gene TRBJ2-7; TRBD1 matches at 9 bases. V shed 2 bases, J shed 4 bases, and the junction held 9 bases outside the gene matches. The CDR3 totals 16 residues. Per the germline V gene, CDR1 is MNHEY and CDR2 is SVGAGI. The DNA of the CDR3 is TGTGCCAGCAGTTACCGAGCCGGGACAGGGAAGTACGAGCAGTACTTC. Translated, it gives CASSYRAGTGKYEQYF.

The genes are TRBV5-5 and TRBJ2-1, with 11 bases fitting TRBD2. Germline V CDR1 and CDR2: SGHKS, YYEKEE (reference sequence). This CDR3 comprises 15 residues. The ends lost 4 bases at V and 4 bases at J; junction bases unmatched: 4. The CDR3 region has the DNA TGTGCCAGCAGCCCCGGGACTAGCGGTTACAATGAGCAGTTCTTC. This sequence encodes CASSPGTSGYNEQFF.